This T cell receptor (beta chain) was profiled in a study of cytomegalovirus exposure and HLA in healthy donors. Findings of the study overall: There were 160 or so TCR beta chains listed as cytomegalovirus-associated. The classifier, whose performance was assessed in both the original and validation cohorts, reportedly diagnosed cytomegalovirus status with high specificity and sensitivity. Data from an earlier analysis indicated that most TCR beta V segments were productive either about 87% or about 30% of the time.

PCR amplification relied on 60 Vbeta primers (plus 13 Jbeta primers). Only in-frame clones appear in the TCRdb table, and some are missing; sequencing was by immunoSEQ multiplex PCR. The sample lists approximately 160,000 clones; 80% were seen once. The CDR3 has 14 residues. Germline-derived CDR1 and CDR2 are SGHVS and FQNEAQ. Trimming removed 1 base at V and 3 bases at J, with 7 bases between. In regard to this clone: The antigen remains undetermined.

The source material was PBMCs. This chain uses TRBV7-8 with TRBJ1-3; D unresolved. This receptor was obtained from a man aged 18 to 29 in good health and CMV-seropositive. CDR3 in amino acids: CASSLVPGGNTIYF. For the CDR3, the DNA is TGTGCCAGCAGCTTAGTACCAGGTGGAAACACCATATATTTT.